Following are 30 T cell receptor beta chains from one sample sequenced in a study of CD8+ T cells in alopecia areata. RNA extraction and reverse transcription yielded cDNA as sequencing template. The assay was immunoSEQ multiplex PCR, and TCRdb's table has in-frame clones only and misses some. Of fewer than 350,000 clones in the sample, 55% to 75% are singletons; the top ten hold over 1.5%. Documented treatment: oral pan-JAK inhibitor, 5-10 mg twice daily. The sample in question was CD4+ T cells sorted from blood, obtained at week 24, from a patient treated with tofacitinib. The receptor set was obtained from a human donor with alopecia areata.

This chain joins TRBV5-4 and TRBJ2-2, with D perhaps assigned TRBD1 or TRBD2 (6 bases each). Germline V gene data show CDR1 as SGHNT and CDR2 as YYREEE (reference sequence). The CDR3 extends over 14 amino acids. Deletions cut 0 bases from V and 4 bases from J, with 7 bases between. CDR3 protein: CASSLAGATGELFF. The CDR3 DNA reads TGTGCCAGCAGCTTGGCGGGGGCCACCGGGGAGCTGTTTTTT.

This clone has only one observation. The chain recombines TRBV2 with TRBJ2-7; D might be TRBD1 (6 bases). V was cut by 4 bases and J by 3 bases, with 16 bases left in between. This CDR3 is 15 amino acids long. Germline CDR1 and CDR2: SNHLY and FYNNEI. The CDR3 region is CASSARTETYYEQYF. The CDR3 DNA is TGTGCCAGCAGTGCTCGGACAGAGACCTACTACGAGCAGTACTTC.

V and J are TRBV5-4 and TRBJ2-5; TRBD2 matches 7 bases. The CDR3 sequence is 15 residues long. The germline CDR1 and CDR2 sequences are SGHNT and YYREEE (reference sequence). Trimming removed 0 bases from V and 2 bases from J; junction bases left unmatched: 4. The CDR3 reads CASSLAGGRQETQYF. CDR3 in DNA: TGTGCCAGCAGCTTGGCGGGGGGTAGGCAAGAGACCCAGTACTTC.

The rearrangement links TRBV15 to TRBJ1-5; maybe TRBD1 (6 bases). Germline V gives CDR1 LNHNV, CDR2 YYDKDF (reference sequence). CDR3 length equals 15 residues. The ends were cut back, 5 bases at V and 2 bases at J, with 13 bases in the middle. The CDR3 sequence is CATSGDIGGNQPQHF. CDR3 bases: TGTGCCACCAGCGGGGACATCGGGGGCAATCAGCCCCAGCATTTT.

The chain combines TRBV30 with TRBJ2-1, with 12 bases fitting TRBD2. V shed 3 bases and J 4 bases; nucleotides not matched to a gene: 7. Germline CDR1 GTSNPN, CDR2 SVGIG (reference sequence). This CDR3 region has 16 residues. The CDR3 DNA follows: TGTGCCTGGAGGACCGGGACTAGCGGGTCTTACAATGAGCAGTTCTTC. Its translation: CAWRTGTSGSYNEQFF.

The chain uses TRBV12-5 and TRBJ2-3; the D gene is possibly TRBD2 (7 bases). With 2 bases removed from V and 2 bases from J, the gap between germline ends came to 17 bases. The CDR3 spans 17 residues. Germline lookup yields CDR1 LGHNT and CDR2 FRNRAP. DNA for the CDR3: TGTGCTAGTGGTTTGTGGATGTCGGGGGGACACACAGATACGCAGTATTTT. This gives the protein CASGLWMSGGHTDTQYF.

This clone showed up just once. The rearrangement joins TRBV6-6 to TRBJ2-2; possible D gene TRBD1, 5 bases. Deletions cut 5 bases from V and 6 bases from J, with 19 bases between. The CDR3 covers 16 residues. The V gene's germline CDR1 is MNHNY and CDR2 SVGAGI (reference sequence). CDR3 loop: CASSPAVGQGAGELFF. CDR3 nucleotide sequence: TGTGCCAGCAGTCCCGCCGTAGGGCAGGGTGCCGGGGAGCTGTTTTTT.

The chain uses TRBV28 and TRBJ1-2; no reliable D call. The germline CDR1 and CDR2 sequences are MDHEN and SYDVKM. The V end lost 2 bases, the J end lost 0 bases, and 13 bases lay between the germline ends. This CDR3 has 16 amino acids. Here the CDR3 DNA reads TGTGCCAGCAGTTTAAATACGGCACGTACTAACTATGGCTACACCTTC. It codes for CASSLNTARTNYGYTF.

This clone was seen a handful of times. The CDR3 sequence: CASSLFTSPTYEQYF. The CDR3 DNA is TGTGCCAGCAGTTTATTCACTAGCCCCACCTACGAGCAGTACTTC. The V gene is TRBV28, the J gene TRBJ2-7, with D possibly TRBD2 on 6 matching bases. The V end was cut by 1 base, the J end by 2 bases, with 12 bases between. Germline V gene lookup returns CDR1 MDHEN and CDR2 SYDVKM. The CDR3 is 15 amino acids.

DNA of the CDR3: TGTGCCATCAGGGAGACAGTCATGAACACTGAAGCTTTCTTT. Its protein is CAIRETVMNTEAFF. The chain combines TRBV10-3 with TRBJ1-1; tentative D call: TRBD1 (5 bases). Germline lookup yields CDR1 ENHRY and CDR2 SYGVKD. V was trimmed by 6 bases and J by 0 bases, leaving 11 bases between them. The CDR3 extends over 14 amino acids.

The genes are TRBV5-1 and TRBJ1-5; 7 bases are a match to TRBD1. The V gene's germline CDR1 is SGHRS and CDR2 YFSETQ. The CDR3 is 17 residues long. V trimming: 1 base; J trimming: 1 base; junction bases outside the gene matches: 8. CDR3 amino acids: CASSLKRGPRSNQPQHF. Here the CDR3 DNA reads TGCGCCAGCAGCTTGAAGAGGGGGCCTCGAAGCAATCAGCCCCAGCATTTT.

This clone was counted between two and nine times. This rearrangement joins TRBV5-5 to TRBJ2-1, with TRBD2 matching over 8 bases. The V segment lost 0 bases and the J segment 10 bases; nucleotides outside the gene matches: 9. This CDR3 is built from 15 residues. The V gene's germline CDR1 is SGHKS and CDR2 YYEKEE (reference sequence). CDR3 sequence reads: CASSLEAGAGLEQFF. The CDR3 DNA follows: TGTGCCAGCAGCTTGGAAGCGGGGGCAGGGTTGGAGCAGTTCTTC.

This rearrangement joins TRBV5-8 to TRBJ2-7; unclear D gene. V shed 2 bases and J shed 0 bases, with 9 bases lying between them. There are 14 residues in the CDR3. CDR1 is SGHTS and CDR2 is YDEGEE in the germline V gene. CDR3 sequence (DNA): TGTGCCAGCAGCTTTAGGAGCACCTCCTACGAGCAGTACTTC. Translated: CASSFRSTSYEQYF.

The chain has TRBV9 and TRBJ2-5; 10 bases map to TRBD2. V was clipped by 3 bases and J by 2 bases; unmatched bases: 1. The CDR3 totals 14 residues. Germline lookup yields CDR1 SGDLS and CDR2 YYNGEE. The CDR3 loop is CASSATSGQETQYF. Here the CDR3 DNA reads TGTGCCAGCAGCGCGACTAGCGGGCAAGAGACCCAGTACTTC.

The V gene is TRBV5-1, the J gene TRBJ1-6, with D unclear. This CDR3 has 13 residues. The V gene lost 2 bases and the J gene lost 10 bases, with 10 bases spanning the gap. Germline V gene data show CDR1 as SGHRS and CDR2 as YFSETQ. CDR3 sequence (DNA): TGCGCCAGCAGCTTTTTAGCGGGGTCACCCCTCCACTTT. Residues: CASSFLAGSPLHF.

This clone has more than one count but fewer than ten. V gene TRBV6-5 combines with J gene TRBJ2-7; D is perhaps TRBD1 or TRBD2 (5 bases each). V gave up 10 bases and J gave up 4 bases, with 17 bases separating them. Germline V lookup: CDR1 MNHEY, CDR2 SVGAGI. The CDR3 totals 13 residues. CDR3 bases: TGTGCCACGTCACGGGGCAGGGAGTACGAGCAGTACTTC. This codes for CATSRGREYEQYF.

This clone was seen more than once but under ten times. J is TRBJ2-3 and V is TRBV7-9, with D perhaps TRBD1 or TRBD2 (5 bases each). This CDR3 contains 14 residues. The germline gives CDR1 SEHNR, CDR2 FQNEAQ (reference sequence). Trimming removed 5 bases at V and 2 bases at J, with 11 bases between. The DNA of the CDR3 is TGTGCCAGCAGCCGGGACCCGACCACAGATACGCAGTATTTT. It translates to CASSRDPTTDTQYF.

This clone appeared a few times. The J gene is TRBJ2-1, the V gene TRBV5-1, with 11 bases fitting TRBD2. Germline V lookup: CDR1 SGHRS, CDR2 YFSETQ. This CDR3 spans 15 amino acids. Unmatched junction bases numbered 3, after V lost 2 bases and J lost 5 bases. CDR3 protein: CASSLLAGADNEQFF. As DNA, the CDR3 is TGCGCCAGCAGCTTACTAGCGGGGGCCGACAATGAGCAGTTCTTC.

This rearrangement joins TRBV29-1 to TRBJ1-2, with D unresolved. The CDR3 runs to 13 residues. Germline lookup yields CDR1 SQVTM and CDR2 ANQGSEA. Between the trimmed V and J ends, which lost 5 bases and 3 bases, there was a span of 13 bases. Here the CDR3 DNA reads TGCAGCGTTCGCACGGAGCAATACTATGGCTACACCTTC. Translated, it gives CSVRTEQYYGYTF.

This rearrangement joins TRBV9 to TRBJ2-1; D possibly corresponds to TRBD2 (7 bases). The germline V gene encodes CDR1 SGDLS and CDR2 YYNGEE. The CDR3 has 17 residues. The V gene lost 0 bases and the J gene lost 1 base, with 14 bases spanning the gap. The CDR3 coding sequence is TGTGCCAGCAGCGTAGCTCTGGGGGGGCCGTCCTACAATGAGCAGTTCTTC. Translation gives CASSVALGGPSYNEQFF.

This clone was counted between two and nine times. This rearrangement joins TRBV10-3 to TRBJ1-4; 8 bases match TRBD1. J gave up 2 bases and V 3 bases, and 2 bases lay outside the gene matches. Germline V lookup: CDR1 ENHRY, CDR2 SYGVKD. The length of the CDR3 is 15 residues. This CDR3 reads CAISEQGGTNEKLFF. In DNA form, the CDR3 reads TGTGCCATCAGTGAACAGGGGGGCACTAATGAAAAACTGTTTTTT.

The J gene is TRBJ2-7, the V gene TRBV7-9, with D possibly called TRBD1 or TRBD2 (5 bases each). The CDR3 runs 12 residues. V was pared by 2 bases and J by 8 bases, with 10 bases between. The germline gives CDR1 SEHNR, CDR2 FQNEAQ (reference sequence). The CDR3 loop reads CASSLSWGKQYF. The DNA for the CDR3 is TGTGCCAGCAGCTTATCGTGGGGGAAGCAGTACTTC.

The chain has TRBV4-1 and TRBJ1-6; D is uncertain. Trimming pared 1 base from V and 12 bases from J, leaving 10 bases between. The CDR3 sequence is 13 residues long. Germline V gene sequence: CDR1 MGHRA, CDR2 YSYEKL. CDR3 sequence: CASSQGHSVPLHF. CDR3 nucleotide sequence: TGCGCCAGCAGCCAAGGACATTCGGTACCCCTCCACTTT.

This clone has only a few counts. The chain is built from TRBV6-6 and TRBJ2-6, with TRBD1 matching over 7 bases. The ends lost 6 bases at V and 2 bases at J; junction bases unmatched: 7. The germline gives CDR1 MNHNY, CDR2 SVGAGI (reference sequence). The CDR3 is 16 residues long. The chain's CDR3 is CASRLDREPGANVLTF. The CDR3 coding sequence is TGTGCCAGCAGGCTCGACAGGGAACCTGGGGCCAACGTCCTGACTTTC.

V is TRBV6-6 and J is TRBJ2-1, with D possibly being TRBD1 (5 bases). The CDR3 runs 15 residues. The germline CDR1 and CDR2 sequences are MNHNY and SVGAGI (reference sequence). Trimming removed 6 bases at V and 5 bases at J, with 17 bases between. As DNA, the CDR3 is TGTGCCAGCAGCCGACTTCCTACAGGAGACAATGAGCAGTTCTTC. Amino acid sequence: CASSRLPTGDNEQFF.

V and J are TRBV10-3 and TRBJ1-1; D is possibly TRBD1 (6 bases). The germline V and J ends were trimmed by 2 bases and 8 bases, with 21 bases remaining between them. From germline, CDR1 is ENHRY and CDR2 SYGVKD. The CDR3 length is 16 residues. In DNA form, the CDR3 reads TGTGCCATCAGTGAGAGATGGGGGGGCTCGGATGTCGAAGCTTTCTTT. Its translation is CAISERWGGSDVEAFF.

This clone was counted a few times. CDR3 loop: CASVQGRTDTQYF. CDR3 nucleotide sequence: TGTGCCAGCGTCCAGGGTAGGACAGATACGCAGTATTTT. The chain carries TRBV6-1 and TRBJ2-3, with TRBD1 as a possible D gene (5 bases). V was pared by 8 bases and J by 3 bases, with 12 bases between. CDR1 MNHNS and CDR2 SASEGT come from the germline V gene. The CDR3 spans 13 residues.

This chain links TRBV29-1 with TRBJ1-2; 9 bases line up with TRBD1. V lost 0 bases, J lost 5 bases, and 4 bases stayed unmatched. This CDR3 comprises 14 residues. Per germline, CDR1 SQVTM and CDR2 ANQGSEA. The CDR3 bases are TGCAGCGTTGAAGAACTACAGGGGGCATATGGCTACACCTTC. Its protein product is CSVEELQGAYGYTF.

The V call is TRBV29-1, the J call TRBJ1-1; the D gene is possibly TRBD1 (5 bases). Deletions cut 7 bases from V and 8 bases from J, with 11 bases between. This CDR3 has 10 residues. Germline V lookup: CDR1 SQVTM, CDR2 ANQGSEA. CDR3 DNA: TGCAGCGCTGCAGGGCACGAAGCTTTCTTT. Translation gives CSAAGHEAFF.

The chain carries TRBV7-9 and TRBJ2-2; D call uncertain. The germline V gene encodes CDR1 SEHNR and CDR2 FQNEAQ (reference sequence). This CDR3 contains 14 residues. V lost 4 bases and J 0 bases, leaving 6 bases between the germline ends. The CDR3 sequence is CASSWTTNTGELFF. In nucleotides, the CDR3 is TGTGCCAGCAGCTGGACGACGAACACCGGGGAGCTGTTTTTT.